The 23 T cell receptor beta chains given below trace back to one sample, sequenced in a study of human T cells and chemical hapten exposure. Time point: patch test 2, 6 weeks after DPC sensitization. Noted treatment: therapeutic diphenylcyclopropenone sensitization with weekly scalp DPC. Via MiXCR, TCRdb re-called the RACE reads, giving one row per CDR3 protein. The repertoire consists of about 89,000 distinct CDR3 sequences, with approximately 10% occurring once and the leading ten covering 2.2%. The sequencing used whole blood, collected in connection with sensitization to the hapten diphenylcyclopropenone (DPC). These receptors originate from a man aged 40-55 years with alopecia areata. Some clones in this sample may be carry-over from other donors' samples.

The chain has TRBV2 and TRBJ1-1, with D uncertain. This CDR3 region has 16 residues. Looked up from germline, CDR1 is SNHLY and CDR2 is FYNNEI. The V end lost 5 bases, the J end lost 1 base, and 17 bases lay between the germline ends. CDR3 DNA sequence: TGTGCCAGCAGTTCGATCCCCGGGCCCCCGAACACTGAAGCTTTCTTT. Its translation is CASSSIPGPPNTEAFF.

This clonotype has a count of ten or more. The chain combines TRBV7-8 with TRBJ1-5; D possibly corresponds to TRBD1 (5 bases). Per the germline V gene, CDR1 is SGHVS and CDR2 is FQNEAQ. The CDR3 runs 12 residues. V gave up 11 bases and J gave up 3 bases, with 11 bases separating them. The DNA of the CDR3 is TGTGCCGTCGGGGCCTTCAATCAGCCCCAGCATTTT. Amino acid sequence: CAVGAFNQPQHF.

This clonotype was recorded a few times. The CDR3 protein is CATNGGSSYNEQFF. The CDR3 DNA follows: TGTGCCACCAACGGCGGGAGTAGCTACAATGAGCAGTTCTTC. This chain uses TRBV24-1 with TRBJ2-1, with 7 bases lining up with TRBD2. The V gene end was trimmed by 8 bases and the J gene end by 3 bases; junction bases not matched to a gene: 6. In germline, CDR1 is KGHDR, CDR2 SFDVKD. This CDR3 is built from 14 residues.

V usage is TRBV6-7 and J usage is TRBJ2-1; no definite D call. TRBV6-7 is sorted into the ORF group, with uncertain function. Trimming cost V 5 bases and J 4 bases, with 15 bases left between them. This CDR3 is built from 15 residues. The CDR3 DNA is TGTGCCAGCAGTCCCCAGAAGGGAAGGTACAATGAGCAGTTCTTC. Its translation: CASSPQKGRYNEQFF.

V is TRBV5-1 and J is TRBJ2-5, with 8 bases lining up with TRBD2. V trimming: 0 bases; J trimming: 5 bases; junction bases outside the gene matches: 9. In germline, CDR1 is SGHRS, CDR2 YFSETQ. The CDR3 is 16 amino acids. The CDR3 sequence is CASSLALAGSGETQYF. The CDR3, as DNA: TGCGCCAGCAGCTTGGCTTTAGCGGGAAGTGGGGAGACCCAGTACTTC.

This clonotype appeared a few times. This chain uses TRBV5-6 with TRBJ1-2, with D maybe TRBD1 (5 bases). Germline V gene data show CDR1 as SGHDT and CDR2 as YYEEEE. With 4 bases removed from V and 8 bases from J, the gap between germline ends came to 15 bases. There are 13 residues in the CDR3. CDR3: CASSRAGMEGYTF. As DNA, the CDR3 is TGTGCCAGCAGCAGAGCAGGGATGGAAGGCTACACCTTC.

This clonotype was seen more than once but under ten times. V and J are TRBV15 and TRBJ2-7; D may match TRBD1 or TRBD2 (5 bases each). Trimming took off 1 base at V and 2 bases at J, with 12 bases between the two ends. This CDR3 is 15 amino acids long. Germline CDR1 and CDR2: LNHNV and YYDKDF (reference sequence). The CDR3 DNA is TGTGCCACCAGCAGAGGAGGGACGGGAACCTACGAGCAGTACTTC. The encoded protein is CATSRGGTGTYEQYF. The whole variable domain, remainder taken from reference TRBV15 and TRBJ2-7, is DAMVIQNPRYQVTQFGKPVTLSCSQTLNHNVMYWYQQKSSQAPKLLFHYYDKDFNNEADTPDNFQSRRPNTSFCFLDIRSPGLGDTAMYLCATSRGGTGTYEQYFGPGTRLTVT.

This clonotype was seen more than once but under ten times. The chain combines TRBV4-3 with TRBJ1-4; D is possibly TRBD1 (6 bases). This CDR3 is 19 amino acids long. The V and J ends lost 1 base and 2 bases respectively, with 20 bases between them. Germline CDR1 is LGHNA and CDR2 is YSLEER. CDR3 coding DNA: TGCGCCAGCAGCCAAGGTGATGGATTCGGGGGCTCGACTAATGAAAAACTGTTTTTT. It yields the protein CASSQGDGFGGSTNEKLFF.

Only a few counts were recorded for this clonotype. This chain joins TRBV27 and TRBJ2-5; TRBD2 aligns across 10 bases. The ends lost 8 bases at V and 4 bases at J; junction bases unmatched: 4. CDR1 and CDR2 from the germline V gene are MNHEY and SMNVEV (reference sequence). This CDR3 is 13 amino acids long. The CDR3 reads CASGLAGGETQYF. In DNA form, the CDR3 reads TGTGCCAGCGGATTAGCGGGGGGAGAGACCCAGTACTTC.

The rearrangement joins TRBV28 to TRBJ2-1; 7 nucleotides match TRBD2. The CDR3 length is 16 residues. Germline V CDR1 and CDR2: MDHEN, SYDVKM. V shed 5 bases and J 7 bases; nucleotides not matched to a gene: 14. The CDR3 DNA follows: TGTGCCAGCAGTCTACTCGGACTAGACCAAGATAATGAGCAGTTCTTC. This encodes CASSLLGLDQDNEQFF.

The chain joins TRBV5-1 to TRBJ2-5; the match to TRBD1 covers 9 bases. V lost 0 bases, J lost 2 bases, and 11 bases stayed unmatched. The CDR3 has 18 residues. From germline, CDR1 is SGHRS and CDR2 YFSETQ. In DNA, the CDR3 is TGCGCCAGCAGCTTGGTGGGACAGGGCGCCCCCCAACAAGAGACCCAGTACTTC. As protein: CASSLVGQGAPQQETQYF. The full variable domain, completed using reference TRBV5-1 and TRBJ2-5, is KAGVTQTPRYLIKTRGQQVTLSCSPISGHRSVSWYQQTPGQGLQFLFEYFSETQRNKGNFPGRFSGRQFSNSRSEMNVSTLELGDSALYLCASSLVGQGAPQQETQYFGPGTRLLVL.

This clonotype was counted between two and nine times. This chain uses TRBV20-1 with TRBJ1-1; D perhaps matches TRBD1 (5 bases). CDR1 and CDR2 from the germline V gene are DFQATT and SNEGSKA (reference sequence). The CDR3 covers 13 residues. Trimming removed 0 bases at V and 7 bases at J, with 12 bases between. The CDR3 here is CSARESRAHEAFF. The CDR3 DNA sequence: TGCAGTGCTAGAGAAAGCAGGGCCCATGAAGCTTTCTTT.

The genes are TRBV7-2 and TRBJ1-2, with 8 bases fitting TRBD1. In germline, CDR1 is SGHTA, CDR2 FQGNSA. Trimming took 2 bases from V and 4 from J; bases not matched to a gene: 6. This CDR3 contains 15 residues. CDR3 loop: CASSLFTGGGYGYTF. In DNA form, the CDR3 reads TGTGCCAGCAGCTTATTTACAGGGGGAGGCTATGGCTACACCTTC.

This clonotype was observed a few times. V usage is TRBV12-3 or TRBV12-4 and J usage is TRBJ2-3, with TRBD2 matching over 11 bases. This CDR3 contains 20 residues. Germline trimming cut 7 bases from V and 0 bases from J; bases unmatched to any gene: 18. CDR3 region: CASNSRRPGLAVSSTDTQYF. CDR3 in DNA: TGTGCCAGCAATTCGCGCCGCCCGGGACTAGCGGTTTCTAGCACAGATACGCAGTATTTT.

The CDR3 bases are TGTGCCAGCAGTTCGGGGCAGGGGCTCCAAGAGACCCAGTACTTC. Its translation: CASSSGQGLQETQYF. The chain combines TRBV12-3 or TRBV12-4 with TRBJ2-5; D is possibly TRBD1 (6 bases). The V and J ends lost 4 bases and 1 base respectively, with 13 bases between them. CDR3 length: 15 residues.

The chain uses TRBV2 and TRBJ2-3; D is ambiguous. Germline V gives CDR1 SNHLY, CDR2 FYNNEI. The CDR3 spans 13 residues. Deletions cut 0 bases from V and 13 bases from J, with 14 bases between. For the CDR3, the DNA is TGTGCCAGCAGTGAAGCCGGATCGGCTCCAAAGTATTTT. This codes for CASSEAGSAPKYF.

This clonotype was detected ten times or more. The chain couples TRBV20-1 to TRBJ2-7, with 8 bases matching TRBD1. The CDR3 sequence is 14 residues long. The germline gives CDR1 DFQATT, CDR2 SNEGSKA (reference sequence). The V segment lost 0 bases and the J segment 11 bases; nucleotides outside the gene matches: 12. CDR3 nucleotides: TGCAGTGCTAGAGATCGGGGCAGGGGGCGCATTAAGTACTTC. Translation: CSARDRGRGRIKYF.

This clonotype was counted many times. The chain carries TRBV5-1 and TRBJ1-1, with D perhaps TRBD1 (5 bases). Between the trimmed V and J ends, which lost 2 bases and 2 bases, there was a span of 13 bases. From germline, CDR1 is SGHRS and CDR2 YFSETQ. The CDR3 covers 15 residues. CDR3 sequence: CASSLTGKTNTEAFF. CDR3 nucleotide sequence: TGCGCCAGCAGCTTAACAGGCAAAACTAACACTGAAGCTTTCTTT.

The chain combines TRBV6-2 or TRBV6-3 with TRBJ2-3; TRBD2 agrees at 13 bases. Trimming removed 6 bases from V and 6 bases from J; junction bases left unmatched: 9. CDR1 and CDR2 (germline): MNHEY, SVGEGT. The CDR3 has 16 residues. The CDR3 spells CASSPRLAGGPDTQYF. CDR3 sequence (DNA): TGTGCCAGCAGCCCGCGACTAGCGGGAGGTCCGGATACGCAGTATTTT.

This clonotype was seen a handful of times. The chain employs TRBV27 and TRBJ2-7, with TRBD1 matching 9 bases. Per germline, CDR1 MNHEY and CDR2 SMNVEV (reference sequence). The ends lost 5 bases at V and 0 bases at J; junction bases unmatched: 11. The CDR3 spans 17 residues. CDR3: CASSPTGQGPISYEQYF. DNA for the CDR3: TGTGCCAGCAGTCCTACCGGACAGGGGCCCATCTCCTACGAGCAGTACTTC.

This clonotype has a handful of counts. The chain couples TRBV24-1 to TRBJ1-2, with TRBD1 as a possible D gene (5 bases). Trimming removed 4 bases from V and 4 bases from J, with 12 bases in between. Germline CDR1 is KGHDR and CDR2 is SFDVKD. The CDR3 covers 14 residues. The CDR3 sequence: CATSDGDRRYGYTF. In DNA, the CDR3 is TGTGCCACCAGTGACGGGGACCGACGCTATGGCTACACCTTC.

The chain carries TRBV7-8 and TRBJ1-2; D is possibly TRBD1 (5 bases). The CDR3 runs 14 residues. Germline V gives CDR1 SGHVS, CDR2 FQNEAQ. Trimming took off 5 bases at V and 7 bases at J, with 17 bases between the two ends. The CDR3 region has the DNA TGTGCCAGCAGCGTAGACGCAGGGATTCGTGGCTACACCTTC. Encoded protein: CASSVDAGIRGYTF. The full variable domain, completed using reference TRBV7-8 and TRBJ1-2, is GAGVSQSPRYKVAKRGQDVALRCDPISGHVSLFWYQQALGQGPEFLTYFQNEAQLDKSGLPSDRFFAERPEGSVSTLKIQRTQQEDSAVYLCASSVDAGIRGYTFGSGTRLTVV.

This chain links TRBV6-6 with TRBJ1-6; D uncertain. CDR3 size: 14 residues. Germline assignment: CDR1 MNHNY and CDR2 SVGAGI (reference sequence). V lost 7 bases, J lost 2 bases, and 9 bases lay in between. The chain's CDR3 is CASNSGTYNSPLHF. The CDR3 coding sequence is TGTGCCAGCAATTCCGGGACCTATAATTCACCCCTCCACTTT.